The next 20 T cell receptor beta chains were all read from a single sample in a study of blood T cell repertoires in COVID-19. The data were produced by immunoSEQ multiplex PCR, yet TCRdb's version contains in-frame clones alone and is incomplete. The sample contains about 53,000 clones, roughly 89% of which appear only once. The sequenced material came from peripheral blood. The receptor source for this set is a man over 45 with acute or convalescent COVID-19.

The chain couples TRBV19 to TRBJ1-1; the D gene is possibly TRBD1 (5 bases). Trimming took 8 bases from V and 8 from J, leaving 15 bases between them. CDR3 size: 12 residues. The germline gives CDR1 LNHDA, CDR2 SQIVND (reference sequence). This CDR3 is CASGQPLREAFF. The CDR3 region has the DNA TGTGCCAGTGGACAACCTCTTAGAGAAGCTTTCTTT.

The gene calls are TRBV6-1 and TRBJ1-2; a possible D gene is TRBD1 (5 bases). The length of the CDR3 is 13 residues. Between the trimmed V and J ends, which lost 3 bases and 1 base, there was a span of 6 bases. Per the germline V gene, CDR1 is MNHNS and CDR2 is SASEGT. CDR3 DNA: TGTGCCAGCAGTGACCAGGGTAACTATGGCTACACCTTC. This encodes CASSDQGNYGYTF.

This sequence joins TRBV28 and TRBJ1-1; no clear D gene. Germline-derived CDR1 and CDR2 are MDHEN and SYDVKM. The CDR3 runs 12 residues. Trimming pared 6 bases from V and 1 base from J, leaving 6 bases between. The CDR3 DNA sequence: TGTGCCAGCAGCCCCTCGAACACTGAAGCTTTCTTT. Translated, it gives CASSPSNTEAFF.

The rearrangement uses TRBV5-1 and TRBJ2-7; no clear D. The CDR3 runs to 12 residues. Germline V lookup: CDR1 SGHRS, CDR2 YFSETQ. V lost 7 bases and J 2 bases, leaving 10 bases between the germline ends. CDR3 nucleotides: TGCGCCAGCCAGCTAGTCCCCTACGAGCAGTACTTC. Translation: CASQLVPYEQYF.

The chain is built from TRBV9 and TRBJ2-3, with a tentative D call TRBD2 (6 bases). Germline V gives CDR1 SGDLS, CDR2 YYNGEE. V was clipped by 3 bases and J by 1 base, with 12 bases between them. The CDR3 is 15 residues long. CDR3 DNA: TGTGCCAGCAGCGGCGGGGCCCGGGGCACAGATACGCAGTATTTT. Encoded protein: CASSGGARGTDTQYF. The entire variable domain, with the rest obtained from reference TRBV9 and TRBJ2-3, is as follows: DSGVTQTPKHLITATGQRVTLRCSPRSGDLSVYWYQQSLDQGLQFLIQYYNGEERAKGNILERFSAQQFPDLHSELNLSSLELGDSALYFCASSGGARGTDTQYFGPGTRLTVL.

The chain links TRBV11-2 to TRBJ2-5; the match to TRBD2 covers 7 bases. The trim removed 5 bases at V and 5 bases at J, leaving 5 bases unmatched. The CDR3 length is 13 residues. Germline CDR1 is SGHAT and CDR2 is FQNNGV. For the CDR3, the DNA is TGTGCCAGCAGCAACGGACTAGAGGAGACCCAGTACTTC. This translates into CASSNGLEETQYF.

V is TRBV11-2 and J is TRBJ2-1; 8 nucleotides align to TRBD2. The CDR3 has 16 amino acids. In germline, CDR1 is SGHAT, CDR2 FQNNGV. The V segment lost 0 bases and the J segment 8 bases; nucleotides outside the gene matches: 9. CDR3 sequence reads: CASSLDPGAGVDEQFF. In nucleotides, the CDR3 is TGTGCCAGCAGCTTAGATCCGGGAGCGGGAGTAGATGAGCAGTTCTTC.

The chain is built from TRBV19 and TRBJ2-7; 8 bases agree with TRBD1. Looked up from germline, CDR1 is LNHDA and CDR2 is SQIVND (reference sequence). There are 16 residues in the CDR3. V lost 6 bases and J lost 6; bases outside the gene matches: 16. Written as DNA, the CDR3 is TGTGCCAGTAGCCTTCTTATTGGACAGGGACGTGCCGAGCAGTACTTC. Protein product: CASSLLIGQGRAEQYF.

The chain carries TRBV7-2 and TRBJ2-3; the D gene is possibly TRBD2 (6 bases). The CDR3 length is 15 residues. Trimming took 5 bases from V and 5 from J, leaving 17 bases between them. The germline V gene encodes CDR1 SGHTA and CDR2 FQGNSA. The CDR3, as DNA: TGTGCCAGCAGCCTGAGGGTGTTCGGGGGAGATACGCAGTATTTT. It yields the protein CASSLRVFGGDTQYF.

CDR3 sequence (DNA): TGTGCGTCGGGGGTAAGTTTGGACGAGCAGTACTTC. This sequence encodes CASGVSLDEQYF. The rearrangement links TRBV28 to TRBJ2-7; tentative D call: TRBD2 (6 bases). This CDR3 is built from 12 residues. Germline values: CDR1 MDHEN, CDR2 SYDVKM.

The V call is TRBV6-5, the J call TRBJ1-5, with 7 bases fitting TRBD1. Germline V gives CDR1 MNHEY, CDR2 SVGAGI. V was pared by 10 bases and J by 3 bases, with 9 bases of the junction left unmatched. This CDR3 has 14 amino acids. CDR3 region: CATADRENNQPQHF. For the CDR3, the DNA is TGTGCCACCGCAGACAGGGAGAACAATCAGCCCCAGCATTTT.

The chain recombines TRBV28 with TRBJ1-3; 9 nucleotides line up with TRBD1. Germline V lookup: CDR1 MDHEN, CDR2 SYDVKM. The CDR3 is 16 residues long. The J segment lost 7 bases and the V segment lost 9 bases, leaving 16 bases of the junction unmatched. The CDR3 loop is CASVTGGSQGVNTIYF. The CDR3 DNA reads TGTGCCAGTGTTACAGGGGGCTCTCAGGGGGTTAACACCATATATTTT.

The rearrangement links TRBV25-1 to TRBJ1-2; D perhaps matches TRBD1 (6 bases). Per germline, CDR1 MGHDK and CDR2 SYGVNS. Trimming pared 4 bases from V and 4 bases from J, leaving 7 bases between. The CDR3 runs 12 residues. CDR3 residues: CASSGTVYGYTF. DNA for the CDR3: TGTGCCAGCAGTGGGACAGTCTATGGCTACACCTTC.

This chain connects TRBV19 to TRBJ1-3; the match to TRBD1 covers 9 bases. The CDR3 has 15 residues. With V trimmed by 4 bases and J by 6 bases, 7 bases remained unmatched. Germline values: CDR1 LNHDA, CDR2 SQIVND (reference sequence). Written as DNA, the CDR3 is TGTGCCAGTAGTACCCGGACAGGGGCGGCAAACACCATATATTTT. This codes for CASSTRTGAANTIYF.

The genes are TRBV5-1 and TRBJ2-1, with TRBD1 matching over 7 bases. Germline lookup yields CDR1 SGHRS and CDR2 YFSETQ. With V trimmed by 4 bases and J by 4 bases, 8 bases remained unmatched. This CDR3 is built from 15 residues. CDR3 sequence (DNA): TGCGCCAGCAGCCCCACAGGGGAGACTTACAATGAGCAGTTCTTC. Its protein is CASSPTGETYNEQFF. The entire variable domain, with the rest obtained from reference TRBV5-1 and TRBJ2-1, is as follows: KAGVTQTPRYLIKTRGQQVTLSCSPISGHRSVSWYQQTPGQGLQFLFEYFSETQRNKGNFPGRFSGRQFSNSRSEMNVSTLELGDSALYLCASSPTGETYNEQFFGPGTRLTVL.

V usage is TRBV5-6 and J usage is TRBJ2-2; 9 nucleotides line up with TRBD1. The germline CDR1 and CDR2 sequences are SGHDT and YYEEEE. After removal of 4 bases from V and 4 bases from J, the junction contained 8 bases not matched to a gene. The CDR3 length is 16 residues. CDR3 protein: CASSIPGQGLTGELFF. In nucleotides, the CDR3 is TGTGCCAGCAGCATCCCGGGACAGGGACTCACCGGGGAGCTGTTTTTT. The whole variable domain, filled in from reference TRBV5-6 and TRBJ2-2, reads DAGVTQSPTHLIKTRGQQVTLRCSPKSGHDTVSWYQQALGQGPQFIFQYYEEEERQRGNFPDRFSGHQFPNYSSELNVNALLLGDSALYLCASSIPGQGLTGELFFGEGSRLTVL.

The chain has TRBV6-6 and TRBJ2-6, with D unclear. This CDR3 has 14 amino acids. Germline V CDR1 and CDR2: MNHNY, SVGAGI (reference sequence). V was clipped by 4 bases and J by 1 base, with 5 bases between them. The CDR3 loop reads CASSSGSGANVLTF. The CDR3 nucleotides are TGTGCCAGCAGTTCCGGGTCTGGGGCCAACGTCCTGACTTTC.

This clone was counted once. The chain carries TRBV6-1 and TRBJ1-2; D unclear. The V gene's germline CDR1 is MNHNS and CDR2 SASEGT. The CDR3 consists of 13 residues. V dropped 2 bases and J dropped 4 bases, with 8 bases sitting between them. Here the CDR3 DNA reads TGTGCCAGCAGTGAATTGCGCCCCTATGGCTACACCTTC. This codes for CASSELRPYGYTF.

This chain connects TRBV24-1 to TRBJ2-5; possibly TRBD1 for D (6 bases). V dropped 0 bases and J dropped 0 bases, with 10 bases sitting between them. The germline V gene has CDR1 KGHDR and CDR2 SFDVKD. CDR3 size: 16 residues. CDR3 in DNA: TGTGCCACCAGTGATTTGGCCAGGGGCGACCAAGAGACCCAGTACTTC. Amino acids: CATSDLARGDQETQYF.

The chain combines TRBV11-3 with TRBJ2-5, with 14 bases fitting TRBD2. The CDR3 is made up of 15 amino acids. Germline CDR1 and CDR2: SGHNT and YENEEA. J gave up 4 bases and V 5 bases, and 3 bases lay outside the gene matches. This chain's CDR3 is CASSRGLAGVETQYF. CDR3 sequence (DNA): TGTGCCAGCAGCAGGGGACTAGCGGGAGTAGAGACCCAGTACTTC. The complete variable domain, with remaining parts taken from reference TRBV11-3 and TRBJ2-5, reads EAGVVQSPRYKIIEKKQPVAFWCNPISGHNTLYWYLQNLGQGPELLIRYENEEAVDDSQLPKDRFSAERLKGVDSTLKIQPAELGDSAVYLCASSRGLAGVETQYFGPGTRLLVL.